These 22 T cell receptor beta chains were all obtained from the same sample, sequenced in a study of blood T cell repertoires in COVID-19. Some clones are missing from TCRdb's copy, which holds only in-frame ones; the method was immunoSEQ multiplex PCR. Among fewer than 130,000 clones listed, about 70% were seen once. The source material was peripheral blood. All receptors come from a woman aged 55-69 years with acute or convalescent COVID-19.

The V call is TRBV18, the J call TRBJ1-2; the D is unclear. Germline-derived CDR1 and CDR2 are KGHSH and LQKENI. Trimming took off 0 bases at V and 2 bases at J, with 13 bases between the two ends. This CDR3 is built from 16 residues. The CDR3 DNA is TGTGCCAGCTCACCACCTAGCAGCAATTTAAACTATGGCTACACCTTC. Translating it yields CASSPPSSNLNYGYTF.

This clone was seen once. The chain uses TRBV2 and TRBJ1-6; D remains ambiguous. CDR1 is SNHLY, CDR2 FYNNEI, per germline. The CDR3 has 15 amino acids. Trimming took 2 bases from V and 7 from J, leaving 12 bases between them. CDR3 sequence: CASSEIFVANSPLHF. Here the CDR3 DNA reads TGTGCCAGCAGTGAAATTTTTGTGGCCAATTCACCCCTCCACTTT.

This clone has a handful of counts. V gene TRBV4-2 combines with J gene TRBJ2-3; no firm D call. The V gene lost 0 bases and the J gene lost 0 bases, with 10 bases spanning the gap. From germline, CDR1 is LGHNA and CDR2 YNFKEQ. This CDR3 comprises 16 residues. The CDR3 loop is CASSQERKTSTDTQYF. DNA for the CDR3: TGTGCCAGCAGCCAAGAGAGAAAAACTAGCACAGATACGCAGTATTTT.

The chain combines TRBV5-1 with TRBJ1-4; TRBD1 matches at 7 bases. Trimming at V came to 5 bases and at J to 5 bases, leaving 6 bases not matched to a gene. The length of the CDR3 is 14 residues. Germline V lookup: CDR1 SGHRS, CDR2 YFSETQ. The CDR3 nucleotides are TGCGCCAGCAGTTTAGGGGGCACCAATGAAAAACTGTTTTTT. It specifies CASSLGGTNEKLFF. The entire variable domain, with the rest obtained from reference TRBV5-1 and TRBJ1-4, is as follows: KAGVTQTPRYLIKTRGQQVTLSCSPISGHRSVSWYQQTPGQGLQFLFEYFSETQRNKGNFPGRFSGRQFSNSRSEMNVSTLELGDSALYLCASSLGGTNEKLFFGSGTQLSVL.

The CDR3 sequence: CATRFSSGANVLTF. For the CDR3, the DNA is TGTGCCACTCGATTCAGCTCTGGGGCCAACGTCCTGACTTTC. This sequence joins TRBV6-5 and TRBJ2-6; D remains unclear. The CDR3 length is 14 residues. Trimming stripped 10 bases from V and 0 bases from J, with 10 bases between. The germline CDR1 and CDR2 sequences are MNHEY and SVGAGI.

This chain links TRBV6-1 with TRBJ2-3; D is ambiguous. The CDR3 is 12 residues long. Trimming stripped 3 bases from V and 5 bases from J, with 6 bases between. Germline CDR1 MNHNS, CDR2 SASEGT. The CDR3 sequence: CASSESLDTQYF. Here the CDR3 DNA reads TGTGCCAGCAGTGAGTCGTTAGATACGCAGTATTTT.

This clone occurred a few times. The chain is built from TRBV2 and TRBJ2-1; TRBD1 matches 9 bases. CDR3 size: 16 residues. V shed 8 bases and J 1 base; nucleotides not matched to a gene: 9. Germline values: CDR1 SNHLY, CDR2 FYNNEI. As DNA, the CDR3 is TGTGCCAGCGCAATTGCCGGGACAGGGTCCTACAATGAGCAGTTCTTC. It encodes CASAIAGTGSYNEQFF.

The J gene is TRBJ1-3, the V gene TRBV7-2; possible D gene TRBD1, 5 bases. The CDR3 is 16 residues long. Germline loops: CDR1 SGHTA, CDR2 FQGNSA. Trimming took off 1 base at V and 2 bases at J, with 12 bases between the two ends. CDR3 nucleotide sequence: TGTGCCAGCAGCTTAGTTCCAGGGTCCCCTGGAAACACCATATATTTT. It encodes CASSLVPGSPGNTIYF.

In this sample, this clone turned up once. V is TRBV7-3 and J is TRBJ2-3; 8 bases agree with TRBD1. J lost 8 bases, V lost 0 bases, and 4 bases had no gene match. The CDR3 spans 14 residues. Germline assignment: CDR1 SGHTA and CDR2 FQGTGA. The CDR3 spells CASSLTQGAGTQYF. For the CDR3, the DNA is TGTGCCAGCAGCTTAACCCAGGGGGCAGGTACGCAGTATTTT.

The V gene is TRBV5-6, the J gene TRBJ1-6; D is ambiguous. Germline CDR1 and CDR2: SGHDT and YYEEEE. This CDR3 contains 16 residues. Trimming removed 4 bases at V and 1 base at J, with 12 bases between. CDR3 DNA: TGTGCCAGCAGCCCATCGCGAGGGTCCTATAATTCACCCCTCCACTTT. Its protein is CASSPSRGSYNSPLHF.

The rearrangement uses TRBV28 and TRBJ1-3; 9 bases match TRBD1. Per germline, CDR1 MDHEN and CDR2 SYDVKM. Trimming took 7 bases from V and 0 from J; bases not matched to a gene: 10. The length of the CDR3 is 17 residues. CDR3 coding DNA: TGTGCCAGCACCACCGGACAGGGGTCAGGCTCTGGAAACACCATATATTTT. Its translation is CASTTGQGSGSGNTIYF.

This clone was picked up a small number of times. J is TRBJ1-3 and V is TRBV5-1, with TRBD1 as a possible D gene (5 bases). V lost 4 bases and J 0 bases, leaving 8 bases between the germline ends. Germline lookup yields CDR1 SGHRS and CDR2 YFSETQ. The length of the CDR3 is 14 residues. This CDR3 is CASSQTVSGNTIYF. DNA of the CDR3: TGCGCCAGCAGCCAGACAGTCTCTGGAAACACCATATATTTT.

The chain employs TRBV19 and TRBJ1-3; weak D call: TRBD1 (6 bases). The CDR3 extends over 14 amino acids. V lost 4 bases, J lost 0 bases, and 7 bases lay in between. CDR1 and CDR2 (germline): LNHDA, SQIVND (reference sequence). CDR3 in DNA: TGTGCCAGTAGTACGGACAGCTCTGGAAACACCATATATTTT. It translates to CASSTDSSGNTIYF.

The genes are TRBV4-2 and TRBJ1-1, with 7 bases matching TRBD1. Trimming at V came to 1 base and at J to 4 bases, leaving 6 bases not matched to a gene. This CDR3 comprises 15 residues. Germline V gene sequence: CDR1 LGHNA, CDR2 YNFKEQ. The CDR3 DNA reads as TGTGCCAGCAGCCAAGTGGACAGGATCGTCACTGAAGCTTTCTTT. Amino acid sequence: CASSQVDRIVTEAFF.

The genes are TRBV27 and TRBJ1-2, with a weak D call TRBD1 (5 bases). The CDR3 covers 14 residues. The germline V and J ends were trimmed by 3 bases and 5 bases, with 13 bases remaining between them. Germline CDR1 MNHEY, CDR2 SMNVEV (reference sequence). CDR3 DNA sequence: TGTGCCAGCAGTTTGAACCGGGGGTTTTATGGCTACACCTTC. Translating it yields CASSLNRGFYGYTF.

Concerning this clone: In the same sample, other DNA sequences code for this CDR3. The CDR3 region is CASSQTGTRGEKLFF. As DNA, the CDR3 is TGTGCCAGCAGTCAAACAGGGACGCGAGGGGAAAAACTGTTTTTT. V is TRBV7-7 and J is TRBJ1-4; a possible D gene is TRBD1 (6 bases). The germline V gene encodes CDR1 SSHAT and CDR2 FNYEAQ (reference sequence). Between the trimmed V and J ends, which lost 6 bases and 8 bases, there was a span of 19 bases. CDR3 length: 15 amino acids.

The CDR3 DNA follows: TGTGCGAGGCGGGGAGCCTATGGCTACACCTTC. Protein: CARRGAYGYTF. The chain couples TRBV7-2 to TRBJ1-2; D gene uncertain. CDR3 length: 11 residues. Germline V gene lookup returns CDR1 SGHTA and CDR2 FQGNSA.

The chain couples TRBV5-5 to TRBJ2-7, with D possibly TRBD1 on 6 matching bases. CDR3 length: 15 amino acids. V shed 4 bases and J shed 3 bases, with 17 bases lying between them. From germline, CDR1 is SGHKS and CDR2 YYEKEE (reference sequence). Here the CDR3 DNA reads TGTGCCAGCAGCGGGGGCCCGGGGAAGAACTACGAGCAGTACTTC. Its protein product is CASSGGPGKNYEQYF.

V is TRBV6-2 or TRBV6-3 and J is TRBJ1-3; the D is unclear. V was shortened by 5 bases and J by 4 bases, with 6 bases between the two germline ends. The CDR3 spans 12 residues. CDR1 and CDR2 from the germline V gene are MNHEY and SVGEGT. The CDR3 bases are TGTGCCAGCAGTCAACAGGGAAACACCATATATTTT. Translation gives CASSQQGNTIYF.

The gene calls are TRBV9 and TRBJ2-2; D might be TRBD2 (6 bases). The V gene's germline CDR1 is SGDLS and CDR2 YYNGEE. V lost 0 bases and J 1 base, leaving 10 bases between the germline ends. CDR3 size: 16 residues. In DNA form, the CDR3 reads TGTGCCAGCAGCGTAGCCATTAGCGGGAACACCGGGGAGCTGTTTTTT. This encodes CASSVAISGNTGELFF.

In nucleotides, the CDR3 is TGTGCCAGCAGCTATACAGGGTCCGGCTACACCTTC. Amino acids: CASSYTGSGYTF. The gene calls are TRBV5-5 and TRBJ1-2; D perhaps matches TRBD1 (6 bases). V shed 3 bases and J shed 8 bases, with 11 bases lying between them. Germline V lookup: CDR1 SGHKS, CDR2 YYEKEE (reference sequence). CDR3 length equals 12 residues.

The table lists this clone with a count of one. This chain uses TRBV29-1 with TRBJ1-2; 12 nucleotides match TRBD1. The V segment lost 2 bases and the J segment 8 bases; nucleotides outside the gene matches: 12. The CDR3 runs 16 residues. Germline CDR1 reads SQVTM; CDR2 reads ANQGSEA. The DNA for the CDR3 is TGCAGCGTTGAAAAAGGGGGGACAGGGGGCCGCTCGGGCTACACCTTC. Translated: CSVEKGGTGGRSGYTF.